The 15 T cell receptor beta chains reported below all come from one sample, sequenced in a study of blood T cell repertoires in COVID-19. Assay used: immunoSEQ multiplex PCR; TCRdb lists only in-frame clones, some missing. The sample gives about 170,000 clones, approximately 92% of which show up once; about 4.6% is in the top ten. The source material was peripheral blood. The receptors were gathered from a man aged 25-45 years with COVID-19, enrolled during active disease.

V gene TRBV12-3 or TRBV12-4 combines with J gene TRBJ2-7, with D hard to call. The CDR3 runs to 11 residues. Trimming stripped 3 bases from V and 7 bases from J, with 7 bases between. Written as DNA, the CDR3 is TGTGCCAGCAGTTTTGCCGGTGAGCAGTACTTC. Protein: CASSFAGEQYF.

V is TRBV5-1 and J is TRBJ2-3; tentative D call: TRBD1 (8 bases). The length of the CDR3 is 15 residues. CDR1 and CDR2 (germline): SGHRS, YFSETQ. Trimming left V 5 bases short and J 1 base short, with 14 bases between. The CDR3 spells CASRREGQGTDTQYF. The DNA for the CDR3 is TGCGCCAGCAGAAGGGAGGGACAGGGCACAGATACGCAGTATTTT.

The genes are TRBV24-1 and TRBJ1-2; D unclear. The CDR3 covers 13 residues. Looked up from germline, CDR1 is KGHDR and CDR2 is SFDVKD. V gave up 3 bases and J gave up 7 bases, with 11 bases separating them. The CDR3 sequence is CATSDLSAGGYTF. The CDR3 DNA reads as TGTGCCACCAGTGATCTGTCGGCAGGTGGCTACACCTTC.

The J gene is TRBJ1-5, the V gene TRBV27; 7 bases match TRBD1. Germline-derived CDR1 and CDR2 are MNHEY and SMNVEV (reference sequence). This CDR3 has 15 amino acids. The V and J ends lost 1 base and 4 bases, in that order; junction bases with no gene match: 4. CDR3 coding DNA: TGTGCCAGCAGTTTATGGGCAGGGGGAAATCAGCCCCAGCATTTT. This codes for CASSLWAGGNQPQHF.

This clone was seen a few times. The CDR3 bases are TGTGCCAGCAGTTACTCGGGTGCGGGTCATTACAATGAGCAGTTCTTC. It encodes CASSYSGAGHYNEQFF. The rearrangement joins TRBV6-5 to TRBJ2-1, with D possibly being TRBD2 (5 bases). The germline V and J ends were trimmed by 0 bases and 4 bases, with 13 bases remaining between them. CDR1 and CDR2 from the germline V gene are MNHEY and SVGAGI. The CDR3 has 16 residues.

This chain links TRBV18 with TRBJ2-5; weak D call: TRBD1 (6 bases). Per germline, CDR1 KGHSH and CDR2 LQKENI. There are 15 residues in the CDR3. Trimming took off 3 bases at V and 2 bases at J, with 13 bases between the two ends. CDR3 residues: CASSPAPRGQETQYF. The CDR3 DNA sequence: TGTGCCAGCTCACCGGCCCCGAGGGGGCAAGAGACCCAGTACTTC. Full variable domain (outside the CDR3, taken from reference TRBV18 and TRBJ2-5): NAGVMQNPRHLVRRRGQEARLRCSPMKGHSHVYWYRQLPEEGLKFMVYLQKENIIDESGMPKERFSAEFPKEGPSILRIQQVVRGDSAAYFCASSPAPRGQETQYFGPGTRLLVL.

The V gene is TRBV3-1 (or the pseudogene TRBV3-2), the J gene TRBJ1-4; 7 bases match TRBD1. Germline V gives CDR1 LGHDT, CDR2 YNNKEL (reference sequence). Trimming took 4 bases from V and 6 from J; bases not matched to a gene: 11. The CDR3 contains 16 residues. Written as DNA, the CDR3 is TGTGCCAGCAGCCCCCTCGTGAGGGGGCGCGATGAAAAACTGTTTTTT. Residues: CASSPLVRGRDEKLFF.

This chain links TRBV29-1 with TRBJ2-1, with D unresolved. V was shortened by 7 bases and J by 2 bases, with 18 bases between the two germline ends. The CDR3 sequence is 15 residues long. Per the germline V gene, CDR1 is SQVTM and CDR2 is ANQGSEA. The CDR3, as DNA: TGCAGCGCTCCTCCCACGGTCGCCACCTACAATGAGCAGTTCTTC. Its translation is CSAPPTVATYNEQFF.

The J gene is TRBJ1-2, the V gene TRBV7-8; D is unresolved. The CDR3 sequence is 13 residues long. CDR1 SGHVS and CDR2 FQNEAQ come from the germline V gene. V lost 1 base and J 8 bases, leaving 11 bases between the germline ends. The CDR3 region is CASSLVGTVGYTF. In nucleotides, the CDR3 is TGTGCCAGCAGCTTAGTGGGTACAGTCGGCTACACCTTC.

The chain has TRBV27 and TRBJ2-7; 8 bases fit TRBD1. The CDR3 runs to 13 residues. Germline V gene sequence: CDR1 MNHEY, CDR2 SMNVEV (reference sequence). The J segment lost 4 bases and the V segment lost 8 bases, leaving 7 bases of the junction unmatched. Here the CDR3 reads CASRPTGGYEQYF. In DNA, the CDR3 is TGTGCCAGCCGTCCTACAGGGGGGTACGAGCAGTACTTC.

The V gene is TRBV19, the J gene TRBJ2-7; D possibly corresponds to TRBD1 (6 bases). The V end lost 6 bases, the J end lost 6 bases, and 18 bases lay between the germline ends. Germline V gene lookup returns CDR1 LNHDA and CDR2 SQIVND (reference sequence). This CDR3 is built from 14 residues. This chain's CDR3 is CASSSRQVFGEQYF. In nucleotides, the CDR3 is TGTGCCAGTAGCTCTAGACAGGTATTTGGCGAGCAGTACTTC.

The rearrangement links TRBV28 to TRBJ2-7; TRBD2 agrees at 14 bases. In germline, CDR1 is MDHEN, CDR2 SYDVKM. The V and J ends lost 6 bases and 4 bases, in that order; junction bases with no gene match: 8. This CDR3 comprises 16 residues. The CDR3 region is CASSHKGTSGRYEQYF. The CDR3 nucleotides read TGTGCCAGCAGCCATAAGGGGACTAGCGGGAGATACGAGCAGTACTTC.

The chain joins TRBV4-1 to TRBJ1-4; TRBD1 aligns across 9 bases. V trimming: 3 bases; J trimming: 0 bases; junction bases outside the gene matches: 2. The germline V gene encodes CDR1 MGHRA and CDR2 YSYEKL. This CDR3 contains 16 residues. The CDR3 loop is CASSQGQGSTNEKLFF. The CDR3 DNA reads TGCGCCAGCAGCCAGGGACAGGGCTCAACTAATGAAAAACTGTTTTTT.

The V and J genes are TRBV7-6 and TRBJ2-1, with D perhaps matching TRBD2 (6 bases). V was pared by 0 bases and J by 4 bases, with 13 bases between. This CDR3 spans 16 amino acids. Germline V gene data show CDR1 as SGHVS and CDR2 as FNYEAQ. Written as DNA, the CDR3 is TGTGCCAGCAGCTTAGCCGGGTCGGGGGTTTACAATGAGCAGTTCTTC. Its protein product is CASSLAGSGVYNEQFF.

The chain employs TRBV7-9 and TRBJ2-1, with TRBD2 matching 11 bases. The length of the CDR3 is 15 residues. V shed 3 bases, J shed 10 bases, and the junction held 8 bases outside the gene matches. CDR1 SEHNR and CDR2 FQNEAQ come from the germline V gene (reference sequence). In nucleotides, the CDR3 is TGTGCCAGCAGCTTGGTAGCGGGGGGGCGTGAAGAGCAGTTCTTC. It encodes CASSLVAGGREEQFF. The entire variable domain, with the rest obtained from reference TRBV7-9 and TRBJ2-1, is as follows: DTGVSQNPRHKITKRGQNVTFRCDPISEHNRLYWYRQTLGQGPEFLTYFQNEAQLEKSRLLSDRFSAERPKGSFSTLEIQRTEQGDSAMYLCASSLVAGGREEQFFGPGTRLTVL.